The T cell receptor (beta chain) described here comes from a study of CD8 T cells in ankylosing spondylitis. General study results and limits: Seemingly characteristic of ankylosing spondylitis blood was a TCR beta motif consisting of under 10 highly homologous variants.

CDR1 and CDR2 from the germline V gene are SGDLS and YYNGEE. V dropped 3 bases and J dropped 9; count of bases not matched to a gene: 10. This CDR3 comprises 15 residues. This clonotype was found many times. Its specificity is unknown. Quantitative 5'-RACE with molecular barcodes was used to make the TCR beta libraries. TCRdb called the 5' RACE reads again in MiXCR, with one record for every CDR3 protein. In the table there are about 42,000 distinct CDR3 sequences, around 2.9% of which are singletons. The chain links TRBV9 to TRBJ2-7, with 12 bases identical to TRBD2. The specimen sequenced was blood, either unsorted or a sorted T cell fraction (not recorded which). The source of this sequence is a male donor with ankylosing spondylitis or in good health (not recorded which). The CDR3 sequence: CASSGDAQTSGRQYF. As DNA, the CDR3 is TGTGCCAGCAGCGGGGACGCCCAGACTAGCGGGAGGCAGTACTTC.